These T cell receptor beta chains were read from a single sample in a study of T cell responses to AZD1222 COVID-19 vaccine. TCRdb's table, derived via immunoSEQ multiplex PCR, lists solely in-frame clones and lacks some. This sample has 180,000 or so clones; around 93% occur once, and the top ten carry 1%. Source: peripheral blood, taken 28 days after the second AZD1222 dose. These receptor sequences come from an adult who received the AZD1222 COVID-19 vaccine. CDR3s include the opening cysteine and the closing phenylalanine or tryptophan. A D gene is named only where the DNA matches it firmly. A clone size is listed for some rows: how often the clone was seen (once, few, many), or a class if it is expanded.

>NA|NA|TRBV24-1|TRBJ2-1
TGTGCCACCAGTGATCCCGCGGCTGCCTACAATGAGCAGTTCTTC
CATSDPAAAYNEQFF
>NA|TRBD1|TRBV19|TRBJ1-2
TGTGCCAGTAGTATATCGAGGGGACAGGGCTATGGCTACACCTTC
CASSISRGQGYGYTF
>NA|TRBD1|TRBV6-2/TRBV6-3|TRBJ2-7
TGTGCCAGCAGTTACTCCTCCAGGGGGCCCGTCGACTACGAGCAGTACTTC
CASSYSSRGPVDYEQYF
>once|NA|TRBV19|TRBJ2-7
TGTGCCAGTAGTGTGGGGCAAAGGTACGAGCAGTACTTC
CASSVGQRYEQYF
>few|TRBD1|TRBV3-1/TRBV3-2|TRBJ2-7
TGTGCCAGCAGCCAAGGGCAGGGGGTTTGGTCCGAGCAGTACTTC
CASSQGQGVWSEQYF
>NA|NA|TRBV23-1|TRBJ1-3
TGCGCCAGCAGTCAGGGGGCGGGAAGCTCTGGAAACACCATATATTTT
CASSQGAGSSGNTIYF
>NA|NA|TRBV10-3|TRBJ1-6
TGTGCCATCAGTGAGTCGGAGGAGGGTTACCGTTCACCCCTCCACTTT
CAISESEEGYRSPLHF
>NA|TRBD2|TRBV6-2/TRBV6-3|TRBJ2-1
TGTGCCAGCAGTTACCGGGCTAGCGGGGGCCGGTACAATGAGCAGTTCTTC
CASSYRASGGRYNEQFF
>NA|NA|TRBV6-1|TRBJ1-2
TGTGCCAGCAGTGAAGACAGTTTTCTATGGGGCTACACCTTC
CASSEDSFLWGYTF
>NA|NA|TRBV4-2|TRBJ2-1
TGTGCCAGCAGCCCTTTCGCGGGGGCCGTCTACAATGAGCAGTTCTTC
CASSPFAGAVYNEQFF
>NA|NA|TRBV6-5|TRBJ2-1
TGTGCCAGCAGTAGCAGCACCTACAATGAGCAGTTCTTC
CASSSSTYNEQFF
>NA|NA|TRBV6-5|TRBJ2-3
TGTGCCAGCAGGGGGGGACGCACAGATACGCAGTATTTT
CASRGGRTDTQYF
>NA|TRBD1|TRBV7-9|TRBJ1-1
TGTGCCAGCAGCTTAGAGGGGGCAGGGGCCACTGAAGCTTTCTTT
CASSLEGAGATEAFF
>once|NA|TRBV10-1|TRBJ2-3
TGCGCCAGCAGCAAGGATCACACAGATACGCAGTATTTT
CASSKDHTDTQYF
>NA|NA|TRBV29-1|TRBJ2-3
TGCAGCGGCAGAGGTGCTTTTAGCACAGATACGCAGTATTTT
CSGRGAFSTDTQYF
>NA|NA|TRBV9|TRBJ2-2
TGTGCCAGCAGCGACCGGGTGGGGAGCGGGGAGCTGTTTTTT
CASSDRVGSGELFF
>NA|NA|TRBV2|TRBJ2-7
TGTGCCAGCTCCAATTCAGTAGGCGAGCAGTACTTC
CASSNSVGEQYF
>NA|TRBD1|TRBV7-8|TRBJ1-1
TGTGCCAGCAGCCCGGGGGACAGGGTTACTGAAGCTTTCTTT
CASSPGDRVTEAFF
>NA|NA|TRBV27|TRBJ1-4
TGTGCCAGCAGCCCCCGGACCGGTGAAAAACTGTTTTTT
CASSPRTGEKLFF
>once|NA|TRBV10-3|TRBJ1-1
TGTGCCATCAGTGAGTCGACGGGGAAGGGTTTGAACACTGAAGCTTTCTTT
CAISESTGKGLNTEAFF
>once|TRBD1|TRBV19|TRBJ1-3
TGTGCCAGTAGTATGGACAGGGGAACTGGAAACACCATATATTTT
CASSMDRGTGNTIYF
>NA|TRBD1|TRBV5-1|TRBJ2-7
TGCGCCAGCAGAATGATCGGGACAGCGTACGAGCAGTACTTC
CASRMIGTAYEQYF
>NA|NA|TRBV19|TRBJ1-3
TGTGCCAGTCAGGACAGCCCTGGAAACACCATATATTTT
CASQDSPGNTIYF
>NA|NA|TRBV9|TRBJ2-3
TGTGCCAGCAGCGGCGGCGTAACTAGCACAGATACGCAGTATTTT
CASSGGVTSTDTQYF
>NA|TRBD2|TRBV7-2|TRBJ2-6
TGTGCCAGCAGCTTAGGTCCGGGAGGCTCTGGGGCCAACGTCCTGACTTTC
CASSLGPGGSGANVLTF
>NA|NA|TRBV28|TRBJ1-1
TGTGCCAGCAGTTTGCGGCAGGGGAACACTGAAGCTTTCTTT
CASSLRQGNTEAFF
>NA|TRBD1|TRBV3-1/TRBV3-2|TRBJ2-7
TGTGCCAGCAGCCAAGAATCAGGGGGCGAGCAGTACTTC
CASSQESGGEQYF
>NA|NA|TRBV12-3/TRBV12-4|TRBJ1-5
TGTGCCAGCAGTTTGGATCAGCCCCAGCATTTT
CASSLDQPQHF
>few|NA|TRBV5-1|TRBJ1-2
TGCGCCAGCAGCGAAGAAGGGGGCTATGGCTACACCTTC
CASSEEGGYGYTF
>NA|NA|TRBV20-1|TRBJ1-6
TGCAGTGCTAGTCGCAGGGGCGAGGGTTGGGCCCTCCACTTT
CSASRRGEGWALHF
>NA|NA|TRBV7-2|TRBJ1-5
TGTGCCAGCAGCTTAGAGGGGCCCTATAGCAATCAGCCCCAGCATTTT
CASSLEGPYSNQPQHF
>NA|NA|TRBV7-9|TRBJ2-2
TGTGCCAGCAGCGGTGTTCCGAACACCGGGGAGCTGTTTTTT
CASSGVPNTGELFF
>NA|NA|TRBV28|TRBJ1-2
TGTGCCTCAGGGTACAGGGATGGCTACACCTTC
CASGYRDGYTF
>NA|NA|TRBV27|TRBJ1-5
TGTGCCAGCCTGACGGGACAAAGGCAGCCCCAGCATTTT
CASLTGQRQPQHF
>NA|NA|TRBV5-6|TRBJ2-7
TGTGCCAGCAGCTTGGACGGGAGATCTCTCTCCGTCTACGAGCAGTACTTC
CASSLDGRSLSVYEQYF
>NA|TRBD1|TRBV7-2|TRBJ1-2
TGTGCCAGCAGCTTCCGGGACAGAATTAACTACACCTTC
CASSFRDRINYTF
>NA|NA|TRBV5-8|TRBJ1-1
TGTGCCAGCAGCCTACTTGAATACACTGAAGCTTTCTTT
CASSLLEYTEAFF
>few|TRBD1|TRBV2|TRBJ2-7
TGTGCCAGCAGCAGCCCGGGGACAGGGGTCGGCGAGCAGTACTTC
CASSSPGTGVGEQYF
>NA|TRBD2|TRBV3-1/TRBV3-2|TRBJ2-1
TGTGCCAGCAGCCAGGAGCGGGGGGTCTACAATGAGCAGTTCTTC
CASSQERGVYNEQFF
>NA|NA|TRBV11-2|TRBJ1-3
TGTGCCAGCAGCGTTCCGACTGTATCCACTGGAAACACCATATATTTT
CASSVPTVSTGNTIYF
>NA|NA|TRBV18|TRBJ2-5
TGTGCCAGCTCACCACCGGTAAGCCAGACCCAGTACTTC
CASSPPVSQTQYF
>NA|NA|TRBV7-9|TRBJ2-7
TGTGCCAGCAGCTTAGGGCAGGGTAACGAGCAGTACTTC
CASSLGQGNEQYF
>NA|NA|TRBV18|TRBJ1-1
TGTGCCAGCTCACCACTTCCGGATTCGAACACTGAAGCTTTCTTT
CASSPLPDSNTEAFF
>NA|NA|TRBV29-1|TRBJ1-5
TGCAGCGTTGGAGGGAGCAATCAGCCCCAGCATTTT
CSVGGSNQPQHF
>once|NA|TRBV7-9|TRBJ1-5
TGTGCCAGCAGCCACCCCGACAGCCCGGGGGATCAGCCCCAGCATTTT
CASSHPDSPGDQPQHF